This T cell receptor (beta chain) was observed in a study of blood T cell repertoires in COVID-19 (TCRdb year 2020). With regard to the full study: Collaborator samples came from the United States, Italy and Spain and covered acute and convalescent phases of COVID-19. The material from the prospective study consisted of cDNA or gDNA derived from T cells, B-cell-depleted T cells, or PBMCs. The dataset comprised deeply sampled blood TCRbeta repertoires from subjects exposed to, actively infected with, or recovered from COVID-19. The repertoires were released in a freely available public database meant as a resource for research on the immune response to SARS-CoV-2. The samples were drawn from two sources: the first 160 participants of the ongoing ImmuneRACE study, and 1,200 or so subjects contributed by 6 global collaborators. The sample metadata nearly always contained a de-identified subject ID, COVID-19 status, age in years and sex. Where HLA class I and class II types were available, the types were taken from metadata supplied by the sample provider, not from assay-based typing. Summary of the overall study and its limitations: How much clinical and demographic metadata was included differed by source and by participant, and the metadata was provided uncurated.

Each collaborating institution followed its own protocols to collect whole blood in K2EDTA tubes. For TCRbeta analysis, collaborators shipped samples as frozen whole blood, isolated PBMCs, or DNA extracted from either of those sample types. The CDR1 and CDR2 encoded by the germline V gene (reference sequence) are DFQATT and SNEGSKA. The CDR3, from cysteine to phenylalanine, totals 12 residues. The sequence is cut down to CDR3 DNA, 36 bases in frame from base 1. Germline trimming: 4 bases from V, 7 bases from J; junction bases outside gene matches: 4. Remarks on this clone: No antigen is known for it. No per-base quality is available; no much larger clone lies one base away.

The immunoSEQ Assay, a bias-controlled multiplex PCR, was used to amplify TCRbeta CDR3 regions from genomic DNA. The study's own analysis went as follows. The number of nucleated cells in each sample was estimated by amplification of reference gene primers within the assay. To quantify the absolute abundance of each unique TCRbeta CDR3 rearrangement, sequence reads were collapsed and filtered. For each sample, productive Simpson clonality was calculated as the square root of Simpson's diversity index across productive rearrangements. TCRdb limited this immuneACCESS table to in-frame rearrangements with V and J called. A share of clones is missing; checked studies link under half to unresolved V genes, and the rest is unexplained. The D gene and trimming were derived from the DNA, and the V and J assignments and clone size from that table. This sample has 100,000 to 120,000 clones in its table, and 70% to 90% of those were observed once. The ten biggest clones cover less than 3.5% of the sample.

The sample comprised peripheral blood. The TCR was taken from a man aged 40-49 years with acute or convalescent COVID-19. Here the chain combines TRBV20-1 and TRBJ2-1; 7 central bases correspond to TRBD2. CDR3 loop: CSANDGGNEQFF. In nucleotide form, the sequence is TGCAGTGCTAATGACGGGGGGAATGAGCAGTTCTTC.